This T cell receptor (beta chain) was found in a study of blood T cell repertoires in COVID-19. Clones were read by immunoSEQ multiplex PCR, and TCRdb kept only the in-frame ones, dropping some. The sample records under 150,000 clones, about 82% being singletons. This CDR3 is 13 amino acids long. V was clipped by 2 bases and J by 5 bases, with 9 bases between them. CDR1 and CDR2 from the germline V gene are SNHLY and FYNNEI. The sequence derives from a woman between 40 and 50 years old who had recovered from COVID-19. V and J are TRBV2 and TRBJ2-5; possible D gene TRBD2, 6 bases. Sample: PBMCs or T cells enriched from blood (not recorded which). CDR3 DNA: TGTGCCAGCAGTGAACTGGGGAGGGAGACCCAGTACTTC. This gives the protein CASSELGRETQYF.